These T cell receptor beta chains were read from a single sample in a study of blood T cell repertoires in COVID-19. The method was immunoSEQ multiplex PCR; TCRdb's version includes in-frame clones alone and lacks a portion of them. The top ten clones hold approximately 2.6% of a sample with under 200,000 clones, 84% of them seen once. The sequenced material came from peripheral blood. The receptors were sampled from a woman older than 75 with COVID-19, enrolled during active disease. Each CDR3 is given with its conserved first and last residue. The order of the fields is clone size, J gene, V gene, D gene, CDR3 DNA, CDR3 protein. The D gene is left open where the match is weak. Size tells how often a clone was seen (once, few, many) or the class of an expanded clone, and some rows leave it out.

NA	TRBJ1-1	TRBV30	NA	TGTGCCTGGAGGGAGGGAGGGAACACTGAAGCTTTCTTT	CAWREGGNTEAFF
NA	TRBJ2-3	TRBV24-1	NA	TGTGCCACCAGTGACCCCAGGGTTGGCACAGATACGCAGTATTTT	CATSDPRVGTDTQYF
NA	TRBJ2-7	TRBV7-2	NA	TGTGCCAGCACCCTACAGGGCTACGAGCAGTACTTC	CASTLQGYEQYF
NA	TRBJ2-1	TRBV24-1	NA	TGTGCCACCAGTGATAAATCCGGGGGTGGTTACAATGAGCAGTTCTTC	CATSDKSGGGYNEQFF
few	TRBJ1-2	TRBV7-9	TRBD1	TGTGCCAGCAGCTCGGGACAGGGGTATGGCTACACCTTC	CASSSGQGYGYTF
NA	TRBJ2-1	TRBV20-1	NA	TGCAGTGCTTCTAGCGCCACGGGGTTCTTC	CSASSATGFF
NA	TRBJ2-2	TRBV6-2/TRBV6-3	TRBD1	TGTGCCAGCAGTCTTCAGGGGGACACCGGGGAGCTGTTTTTT	CASSLQGDTGELFF
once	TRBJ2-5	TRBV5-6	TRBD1	TGTGCCAGCAGCTTGTACCCAGACAGGGAAGAGACCCAGTACTTC	CASSLYPDREETQYF
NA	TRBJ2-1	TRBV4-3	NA	TGCGCCAGCAGCCAAGATAGTTTACGAGGGCTACAGTTCTTC	CASSQDSLRGLQFF
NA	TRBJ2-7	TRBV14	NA	TGTGCCAGCAGCCAACCAGGGGCTGCGAGCTCCTACGAGCAGTACTTC	CASSQPGAASSYEQYF
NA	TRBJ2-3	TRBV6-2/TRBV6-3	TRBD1	TGTGCCAGCAGCCGGACAGGGGATATCACAGATACGCAGTATTTT	CASSRTGDITDTQYF
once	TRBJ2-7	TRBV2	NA	TGTGCCAGCGTCGCGGGACTCGCCTACGAGCAGTACTTC	CASVAGLAYEQYF
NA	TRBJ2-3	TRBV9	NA	TGTGCCAGCTGGAGGGCCGGCGGGGGCTACACAGATACGCAGTATTTT	CASWRAGGGYTDTQYF
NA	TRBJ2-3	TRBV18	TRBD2	TGTGCCAGCTCACAACTTCGGACTAGCGGAGTCGACACAGATACGCAGTATTTT	CASSQLRTSGVDTDTQYF
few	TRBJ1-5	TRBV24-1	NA	NA	CATCIRFGVSNQPQHF
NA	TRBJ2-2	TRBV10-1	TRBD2	TGCGCCAGCAGAGCGGGGTTGAACACCGGGGAGCTGTTTTTT	CASRAGLNTGELFF
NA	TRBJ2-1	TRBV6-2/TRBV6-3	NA	TGTGCCAGCAGTTACTCCGGCTCCTACAATGAGCAGTTCTTC	CASSYSGSYNEQFF
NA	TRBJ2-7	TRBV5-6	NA	TGTGCCAGCAGCCGTAGAAAATACGAGCAGTACTTC	CASSRRKYEQYF
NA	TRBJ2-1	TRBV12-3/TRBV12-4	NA	TGTGCCAGCAGTTTGTCCAGCGACAATGAGCAGTTCTTC	CASSLSSDNEQFF
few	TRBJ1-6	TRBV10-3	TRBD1	TGTGCCATCAGTGAGGTGGCAGGGGGATCACCCCTCCACTTT	CAISEVAGGSPLHF
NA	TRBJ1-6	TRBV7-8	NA	TGTGCCAGCAGCTTAATAGTTGGGCAGGGGAAGAATTCACCCCTCCACTTT	CASSLIVGQGKNSPLHF
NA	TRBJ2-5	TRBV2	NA	TGTGCCAGCAGTGTAATTGACCAAGAGACCCAGTACTTC	CASSVIDQETQYF
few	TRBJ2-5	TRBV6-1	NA	TGTGCCAGCAGTGAATTTGTTGTTGAGCTAGGGGGGACCCAGTACTTC	CASSEFVVELGGTQYF
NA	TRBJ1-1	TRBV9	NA	TGTGCCAGCAGCGAGACAGTTGCGATGAACACTGAAGCTTTCTTT	CASSETVAMNTEAFF
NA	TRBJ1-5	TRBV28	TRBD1	TGTGCCAGCAGTTTCCGGGACAGAGAACAGCCCCAGCATTTT	CASSFRDREQPQHF
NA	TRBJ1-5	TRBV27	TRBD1	TGTGCCAGCAGTCCAGGGGACAGGGGGTATCAGCCCCAGCATTTT	CASSPGDRGYQPQHF
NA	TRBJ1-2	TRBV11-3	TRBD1	TGTGCCAGCAGCTTAGACCCCACAGGGGGCGCGGGATATGGCTACACCTTC	CASSLDPTGGAGYGYTF
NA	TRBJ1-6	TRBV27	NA	TGTGCCAGCAGTTTCAGCTGGGGGCCTGATAATTCACCCCTCCACTTT	CASSFSWGPDNSPLHF
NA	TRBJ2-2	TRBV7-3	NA	TGTGCCAGCAGCATACAACAGTCCGGGGAGCTGTTTTTT	CASSIQQSGELFF
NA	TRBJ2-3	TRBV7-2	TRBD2	TGTGCCAGCAGCGAAAGCGGGGGGGCCGTTGATACGCAGTATTTT	CASSESGGAVDTQYF
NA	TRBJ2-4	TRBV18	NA	TGTGCCAGCTCACCACCGAGCACCCCTAGTGTCCTAGCCAAAAACATTCAGTACTTC	CASSPPSTPSVLAKNIQYF
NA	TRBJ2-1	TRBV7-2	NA	TGTGCCAGCAGCTTAGCGCGGGGTAGACCACGCTCCTACAATGAGCAGTTCTTC	CASSLARGRPRSYNEQFF
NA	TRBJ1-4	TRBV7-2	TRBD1	TGTGCCAGCAGTTGGACAGGGGATGAAAAACTGTTTTTT	CASSWTGDEKLFF
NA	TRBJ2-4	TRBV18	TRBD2	TGTGCCAGCTCATCATGGGGGACTAGCGAAAACATTCAGTACTTC	CASSSWGTSENIQYF
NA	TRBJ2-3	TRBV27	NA	TGTGCCAGCAGTTACCTGATACAGGGAGATACGCAGTATTTT	CASSYLIQGDTQYF
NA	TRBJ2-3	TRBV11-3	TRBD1	TGTGCCAGCAGCTTGGACAGGGACACAGATACGCAGTATTTT	CASSLDRDTDTQYF
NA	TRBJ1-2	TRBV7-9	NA	TGTGCCAGCAGCTTAGAGGGGCGCGGGGTTAACACATATGGCTACACCTTC	CASSLEGRGVNTYGYTF
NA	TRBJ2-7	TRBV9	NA	TGTGCCAGCAGCGCAGGCCGAAGGGGGTCCTACGAGCAGTACTTC	CASSAGRRGSYEQYF
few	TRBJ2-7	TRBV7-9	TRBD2	TGTGCCAGCAGCGACGTTATGACTAGCGGGCAGGCCTACGAGCAGTACTTC	CASSDVMTSGQAYEQYF
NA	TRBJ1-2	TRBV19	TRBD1	TGTGCCAGTCTTGACAGGGTGTCTCATGGCTACACCTTC	CASLDRVSHGYTF
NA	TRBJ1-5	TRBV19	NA	TGTGCCACTCAGTATTTGGGAGGAGGGAATCAGCCCCAGCATTTT	CATQYLGGGNQPQHF
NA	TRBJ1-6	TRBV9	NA	TGTGCCAGCAGCTCCTCCAGTAGCACTTTGGATTCACCCCTCCACTTT	CASSSSSSTLDSPLHF
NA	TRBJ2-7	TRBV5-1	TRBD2	TGCGCCAGCAGGGCTACTAGCGGGCTTAGCTCCTACGAGCAGTACTTC	CASRATSGLSSYEQYF
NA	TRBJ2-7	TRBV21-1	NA	TGTGCCAGCATTCATGGGGCGATTCCTAGCTACGAGCAGTACTTC	CASIHGAIPSYEQYF
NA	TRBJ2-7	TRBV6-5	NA	TGTGCCAGCAGTTATCACCAAAAATACTCCGAGCAGTACTTC	CASSYHQKYSEQYF
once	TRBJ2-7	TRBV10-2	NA	TGCGCCAGCAGATACTGGACAGACTCCTACGAGCAGTACTTC	CASRYWTDSYEQYF
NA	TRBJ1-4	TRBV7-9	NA	TGTGCCAGCAGCTTCAGGGGTGTTGGTGAAAAACTGTTTTTT	CASSFRGVGEKLFF
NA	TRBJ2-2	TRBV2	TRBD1	TGTGCCAGCAATCGGGACAGGGCTTACGGGGAGCTGTTTTTT	CASNRDRAYGELFF
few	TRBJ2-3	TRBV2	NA	TGTGCCAGCAGCGCATTGCGAGATACGCAGTATTTT	CASSALRDTQYF
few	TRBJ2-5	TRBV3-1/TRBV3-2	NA	TGTGCCAGCGACTCCAGGGGCCAAGAGACCCAGTACTTC	CASDSRGQETQYF